This TCR beta chain emerged from a study of tumor-infiltrating lymphocytes in primary liver carcinoma (dated by TCRdb to 2017 to 2019). Background for the entire study: Of the five patients (three men and two women, aged 30 to 69 years), four had hepatocellular carcinoma and one had combined HCC and intrahepatic cholangiocarcinoma. The five patients had tumors of stage T1-T3 N0M0, with maximum diameters ranging from about 4 to 11 cm. Across five regions of each liver tumor, along with adjacent normal tissue and blood, the study brought together TCRbeta repertoire sequencing, expression microarrays and whole-exome sequencing. To link TCRbeta repertoire diversity to the local molecular phenotype, the roughly 24 tumor region samples were profiled with Agilent mRNA microarrays. A total of 35 or so specimens from 5 patients underwent TCRbeta repertoire sequencing, comprising around 25 tumor regions, 5 adjacent noncancerous liver tissues and 5 peripheral blood samples. Samples yielded roughly 3.65 to 7.5 million productive TCRbeta reads; read depth did not differ significantly between tissue types. High reproducibility was observed for the technical replicate repertoires, with mean shared-clone rates roughly 0.92 and correlation coefficients above 0.98. Broad study findings and their caveats: Only roughly 7-24% of top clones appeared in all five regions of a tumor, which suggests that tumor-infiltrating T cells are spatially heterogeneous. Only the TCR beta chain was sequenced, so true repertoire diversity is likely underestimated because unpaired alpha chains were not captured. The study included only four to six patients, and the authors note findings should be validated in a larger study. Bulk unsorted samples precluded comparing CD4+ and CD8+ T cell repertoires. The top 250 clones made up a significantly larger repertoire fraction in tumors than in blood (p = 0.039). Repertoire overlap was higher between tumor regions (mean approximately 36%) than tumor-adjacent (around 17%) or tumor-blood (approximately 14%) pairs, consistent with antigen-driven expansion.

TCRbeta-specific cDNA was reverse-transcribed from 500 to 550 ng total RNA using a constant-region primer and ProtoScript II reverse transcriptase. TCRbeta libraries were built with three nested multiplex PCR rounds, a slightly modified ARM-PCR procedure. The first two PCR rounds used multiplex TRBV1-TRBV30 forward primers with a Cbeta reverse primer, each for roughly 11 cycles. Sample barcodes and Illumina adapters were attached in a final 25-cycle PCR using Deep VentR polymerase. Before sequencing, amplicons of 200-500 bp were gel-purified using a QIAquick gel extraction kit. An Illumina HiSeq 2500 was used to sequence the TCRbeta amplicons, generating 250-bp paired-end reads. The authors' pipeline ran thus. Quality trimming of reads was performed with Trimmomatic v0.33, and paired reads were merged with FLASH v1.2.11 so that full CDR3 sequences could be recovered. MiGEC v1.2.1b assigned V, D and J germline segments to the rearranged TCRbeta sequences. Clonotype statistics and Shannon-Wiener diversity indices were computed with VDJtools v1.0.0. To reduce sampling bias, subsequent analyses other than the diversity analysis used only the 250 most abundant clonotypes in each sample. TCRdb reran the public reads through fastp at Q25 and MiXCR, keeping productive beta chains. Rows merge per CDR3 protein into single entries with the most common DNA and genes. TCRdb's processing, not the authors', yielded these V and J calls. Present in this sample are approximately 79,000 distinct CDR3 sequences, 60% to 80% of which were seen just once. About 27% of the sample comes from the top ten.

Without any cell sorting, total RNA and DNA were co-extracted from 20-30 mg of bulk tissue using the AllPrep DNA/RNA mini kit. Surgical resection was performed in China between 2015 and early 2016 on five or six patients with histopathologically diagnosed primary liver carcinoma. Patients had chronic HBV infection and were treatment-naive at sampling. Each tumor was sampled at five spatially separated regions: the superior, inferior, left-lateral and right-lateral poles and the tumor centre. Histology showed that every tumor sample contained more than 80% viable tumor cells. Fresh tumor and adjacent tissue pieces were bisected, with one half stored in RNAlater at -80 degrees C and the other half sent for histology. CDR1 and CDR2 were assigned from the germline V gene as SQVTM and ANQGSEA. The trim is 1 base for V and 4 bases for J, with a gap of 26 bases between the germline ends. The CDR3 measures 18 amino acids from cysteine to phenylalanine. Here the CDR3 DNA is all that survives: 54 bases in frame from base 1.

This clonotype was seen once. Its specific antigen is unknown. Per-base qualities were not stored, and no clone one base away is much larger. One read is thin evidence. The sequenced material came from liver tumor tissue from sampling region 4. Taken with the paper, the label for cell subset or site translates to: tumor region T4, right-lateral pole. This clonotype originated in a man aged 35 to 55 with primary liver carcinoma and hepatitis B virus infection. This chain joins TRBV29-1 to TRBJ2-7; 6 matching bases give a weak D call of TRBD2. The DNA is as follows: TGCAGCGTTGAAGGCCTGAGGGAGGAGGGGCGAAGCCCATACGAGCAGTACTTC. The resulting protein is CSVEGLREEGRSPYEQYF.